Sequencing of this T cell receptor beta chain was carried out in a study of neurological immune-mediated disorders. The time point was: longitudinal time-point 3. TCRdb redid the calling of the 5' RACE reads with MiXCR, one entry per CDR3 protein. The sample records about 48,000 distinct CDR3 sequences, about 13% being singletons. This clonotype was counted at least ten times. This receptor was taken from a male donor with HTLV-1-associated myelopathy (HAM/TSP). Material for sequencing was PBMCs.

CDR3 protein: CASSADLESPLHF. DNA for the CDR3: TGTGCCAGCTCAGCGGATTTGGAGTCACCCCTCCACTTT. The gene calls are TRBV18 and TRBJ1-6; D gene uncertain. Germline V gene lookup returns CDR1 KGHSH and CDR2 LQKENI. V lost 5 bases, J lost 10 bases, and 12 bases lay in between. The CDR3 sequence is 13 residues long.